This T cell receptor (beta chain) was observed in a study of blood T cell repertoires in COVID-19. At the level of the study: Sources were T cells, B-cell-depleted T cells, or PBMCs; the material itself was cDNA or gDNA.

With 4 bases clipped from V and 4 bases from J, the junction kept 4 bases outside the gene matches. The germline V gene has CDR1 LGHDT and CDR2 YNNKEL (reference sequence). There are 15 residues in the CDR3. Methods used by the authors: Reference gene primer amplification gave nucleated cell count estimates. The assay was immunoSEQ multiplex PCR, and TCRdb's table has in-frame clones only and misses some. Clonal size and the V and J genes are those of that table, whereas D and trimming came from the DNA. The profile covers 250,000 or so clones, with roughly nine tenths appearing a single time and 6.2% taken by the ten largest.

J is TRBJ2-7 and V is TRBV3-1 (or the pseudogene TRBV3-2), with TRBD2 matching over 13 bases. The sequence was obtained from a man aged 55 to 70 with acute or convalescent COVID-19. Sequenced material: peripheral blood. Here the CDR3 DNA reads TGTGCCAGCAGCCCCGGGACTAGCGGGGTATACGAGCAGTACTTC. Translation gives CASSPGTSGVYEQYF.